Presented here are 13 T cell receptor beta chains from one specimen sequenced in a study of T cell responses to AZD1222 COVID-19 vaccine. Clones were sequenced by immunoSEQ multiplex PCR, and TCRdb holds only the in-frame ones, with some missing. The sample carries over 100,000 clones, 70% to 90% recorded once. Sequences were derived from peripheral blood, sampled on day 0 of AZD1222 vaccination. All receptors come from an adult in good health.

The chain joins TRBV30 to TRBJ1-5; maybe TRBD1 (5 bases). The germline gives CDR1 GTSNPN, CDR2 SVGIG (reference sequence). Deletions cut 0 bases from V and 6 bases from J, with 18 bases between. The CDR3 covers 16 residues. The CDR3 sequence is CAWSVKGRGTTQPQHF. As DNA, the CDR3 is TGTGCCTGGAGTGTTAAGGGGAGGGGCACAACTCAGCCCCAGCATTTT.

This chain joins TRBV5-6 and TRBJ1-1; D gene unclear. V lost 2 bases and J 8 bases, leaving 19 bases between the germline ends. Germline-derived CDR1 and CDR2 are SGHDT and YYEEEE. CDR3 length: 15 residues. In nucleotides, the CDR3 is TGTGCCAGCAGCTTTTTATTCGGCCAGAGTGAGGAAGCTTTCTTT. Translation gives CASSFLFGQSEEAFF. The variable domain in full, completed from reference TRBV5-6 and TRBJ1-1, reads DAGVTQSPTHLIKTRGQQVTLRCSPKSGHDTVSWYQQALGQGPQFIFQYYEEEERQRGNFPDRFSGHQFPNYSSELNVNALLLGDSALYLCASSFLFGQSEEAFFGQGTRLTVV.

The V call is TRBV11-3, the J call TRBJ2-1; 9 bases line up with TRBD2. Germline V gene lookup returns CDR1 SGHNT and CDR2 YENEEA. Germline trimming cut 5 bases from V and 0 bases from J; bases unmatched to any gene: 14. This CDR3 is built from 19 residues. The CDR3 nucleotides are TGTGCCAGCAGCCCAGGGGGGGGTAGCGGGAGTCCCTCCTACAATGAGCAGTTCTTC. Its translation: CASSPGGGSGSPSYNEQFF.

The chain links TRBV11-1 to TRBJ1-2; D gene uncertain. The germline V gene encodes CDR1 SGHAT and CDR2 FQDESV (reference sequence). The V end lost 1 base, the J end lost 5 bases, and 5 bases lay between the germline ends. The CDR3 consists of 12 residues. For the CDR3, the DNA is TGTGCCAGCAGCTTAGGAGGTTATGGCTACACCTTC. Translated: CASSLGGYGYTF.

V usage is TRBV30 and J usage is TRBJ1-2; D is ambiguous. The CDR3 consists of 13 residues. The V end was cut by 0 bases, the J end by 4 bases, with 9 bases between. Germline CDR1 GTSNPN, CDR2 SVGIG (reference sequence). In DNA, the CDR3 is TGTGCCTGGAGTGTGGGCAGGAGCTATGGCTACACCTTC. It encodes CAWSVGRSYGYTF.

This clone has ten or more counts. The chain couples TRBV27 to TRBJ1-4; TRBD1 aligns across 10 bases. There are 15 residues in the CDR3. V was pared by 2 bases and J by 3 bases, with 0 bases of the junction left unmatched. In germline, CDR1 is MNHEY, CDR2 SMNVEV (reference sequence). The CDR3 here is CASSLGTGANEKLFF. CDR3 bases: TGTGCCAGCAGTTTAGGGACAGGGGCTAATGAAAAACTGTTTTTT.

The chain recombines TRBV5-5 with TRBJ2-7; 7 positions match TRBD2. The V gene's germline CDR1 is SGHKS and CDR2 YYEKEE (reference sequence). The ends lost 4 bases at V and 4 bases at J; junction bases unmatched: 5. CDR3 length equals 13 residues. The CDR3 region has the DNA TGTGCCAGCAGCGGGGGGGATAGGTACGAGCAGTACTTC. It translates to CASSGGDRYEQYF.

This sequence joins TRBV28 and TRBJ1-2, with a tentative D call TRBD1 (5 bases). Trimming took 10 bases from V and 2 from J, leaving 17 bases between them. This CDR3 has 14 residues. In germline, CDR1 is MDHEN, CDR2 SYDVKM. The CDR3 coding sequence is TGTGCCATCCTTTCGGGGACCCCGAACTATGGCTACACCTTC. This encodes CAILSGTPNYGYTF.

The CDR3 here is CASTPGLDRLNYGYTF. In DNA, the CDR3 is TGTGCCAGCACCCCGGGGTTGGACAGGCTCAACTATGGCTACACCTTC. This sequence joins TRBV5-5 and TRBJ1-2, with 7 bases lining up with TRBD1. The CDR3 totals 16 residues. The germline V gene encodes CDR1 SGHKS and CDR2 YYEKEE (reference sequence). V lost 6 bases, J lost 2 bases, and 13 bases stayed unmatched.

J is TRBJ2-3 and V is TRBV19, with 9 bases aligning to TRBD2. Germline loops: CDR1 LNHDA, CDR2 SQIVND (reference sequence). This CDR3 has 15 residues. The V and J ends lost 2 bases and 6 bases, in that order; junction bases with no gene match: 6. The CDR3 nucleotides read TGTGCCAGTAGTATAAGGCGGGGGGGCTTGGATACGCAGTATTTT. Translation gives CASSIRRGGLDTQYF.

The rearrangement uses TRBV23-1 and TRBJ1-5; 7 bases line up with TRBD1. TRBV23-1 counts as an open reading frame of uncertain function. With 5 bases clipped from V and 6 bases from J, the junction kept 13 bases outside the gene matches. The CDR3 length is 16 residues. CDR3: CASSLERQGGGQPQHF. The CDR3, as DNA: TGCGCCAGCAGTTTAGAAAGACAGGGCGGGGGTCAGCCCCAGCATTTT.

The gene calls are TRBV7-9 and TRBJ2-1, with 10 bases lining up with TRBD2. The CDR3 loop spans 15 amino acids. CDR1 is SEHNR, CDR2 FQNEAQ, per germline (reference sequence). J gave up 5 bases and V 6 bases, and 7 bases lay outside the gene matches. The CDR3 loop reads CASSPAGGLHNEQFF. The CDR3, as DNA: TGTGCCAGCAGTCCAGCGGGGGGGCTTCACAATGAGCAGTTCTTC.

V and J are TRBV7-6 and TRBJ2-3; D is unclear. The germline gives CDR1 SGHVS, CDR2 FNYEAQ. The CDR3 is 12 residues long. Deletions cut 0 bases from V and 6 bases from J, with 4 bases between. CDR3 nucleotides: TGTGCCAGCAGCTTAGCCACCGATACGCAGTATTTT. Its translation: CASSLATDTQYF. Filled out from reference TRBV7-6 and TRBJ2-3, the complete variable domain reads GAGVSQSPRYKVTKRGQDVALRCDPISGHVSLYWYRQALGQGPEFLTYFNYEAQQDKSGLPNDRFSAERPEGSISTLTIQRTEQRDSAMYRCASSLATDTQYFGPGTRLTVL.